Each of the 26 T cell receptor beta chains below was sequenced from the same sample in a study of blood T cells in healthy people across ages. It was with a sample-barcoded 5' primer and a J-beta primer mix that a second PCR of roughly 6 to 12 cycles was run. From the 5' RACE reads, TCRdb called clonotypes with MiXCR, one entry per CDR3 protein. Of hundreds of thousands of distinct CDR3 sequences listed, around 32% are singletons. The specimen sequenced was blood. The source of these receptors is a woman of 80 years or more in good health.

The chain couples TRBV7-2 to TRBJ2-2, with TRBD2 identical over 9 bases. The junction had 10 bases not matched to a gene; V was cut back by 5 bases and J by 6 bases. The CDR3 sequence is 16 residues long. Germline V gene sequence: CDR1 SGHTA, CDR2 FQGNSA. CDR3 nucleotides: TGTGCCAGCAGCCCACCGGGACTAGCCAGTGCCGGGGAGCTGTTTTTT. It specifies CASSPPGLASAGELFF.

This clonotype was picked up many times. The chain carries TRBV12-3 or TRBV12-4 and TRBJ1-4, with D perhaps TRBD1 (5 bases). This CDR3 has 15 residues. Trimming took off 3 bases at V and 2 bases at J, with 10 bases between the two ends. This CDR3 is CASSLGDSTNEKLFF. DNA of the CDR3: TGTGCCAGCAGTTTGGGGGATTCGACTAATGAAAAACTGTTTTTT.

This clonotype was seen a few times. The V and J genes are TRBV7-9 and TRBJ1-3; D gene uncertain. Germline V lookup: CDR1 SEHNR, CDR2 FQNEAQ (reference sequence). The CDR3 is made up of 16 amino acids. Between the trimmed V and J ends, which lost 0 bases and 2 bases, there was a span of 11 bases. The CDR3: CASSLASAGPGNTIYF. CDR3 nucleotides: TGTGCCAGCAGCTTAGCAAGCGCTGGCCCTGGAAACACCATATATTTT.

The chain employs TRBV5-1 and TRBJ1-6; D is undetermined. The CDR3 is made up of 17 amino acids. The V gene's germline CDR1 is SGHRS and CDR2 YFSETQ. Trimming took 0 bases from V and 10 from J, leaving 20 bases between them. The CDR3 protein is CASSLGTLAVMGSPLHF. The CDR3 nucleotides read TGCGCCAGCAGCTTGGGGACGTTGGCCGTGATGGGGTCACCCCTCCACTTT.

This clonotype was seen many times. V gene TRBV7-2 combines with J gene TRBJ2-1; D might be TRBD2 (6 bases). CDR1 SGHTA and CDR2 FQGNSA come from the germline V gene. Trimming stripped 2 bases from V and 3 bases from J, with 14 bases between. CDR3 length: 16 residues. The CDR3 DNA sequence: TGTGCCAGCAGCTTATTAGATCGAGCGGGCTACAATGAGCAGTTCTTC. Translation: CASSLLDRAGYNEQFF.

In DNA form, the CDR3 reads TGTGCCAGCAGCTTGGAGGGGCAAGACACTGAAGCTTTCTTT. Translating it yields CASSLEGQDTEAFF. The chain carries TRBV7-3 and TRBJ1-1, with D possibly matching TRBD1 (5 bases). CDR3 length equals 14 residues. The germline CDR1 and CDR2 sequences are SGHTA and FQGTGA. Trimming took off 3 bases at V and 3 bases at J, with 11 bases between the two ends.

There are a few counts of this clonotype. Since a much larger clone is just one base distant, this may be a read error. This chain joins TRBV12-3 or TRBV12-4 and TRBJ2-3; D tentatively fits TRBD1 or TRBD2 (6 bases each). This CDR3 is 14 amino acids long. This chain's CDR3 is CASTSGAGSDAQYF. The CDR3 bases are TGTGCCAGCACTTCAGGGGCGGGGTCAGATGCGCAGTATTTT.

There are many counts of this clonotype. This rearrangement joins TRBV11-2 to TRBJ2-5, with 7 bases identical to TRBD2. Germline-derived CDR1 and CDR2 are SGHAT and FQNNGV. The length of the CDR3 is 15 residues. J gave up 5 bases and V 2 bases, and 8 bases lay outside the gene matches. This CDR3 is CASSLQGLGGETQYF. CDR3 nucleotides: TGTGCCAGCAGCTTACAAGGACTAGGAGGGGAGACCCAGTACTTC.

Regarding this clonotype: A much more abundant neighbour one base away suggests this may be a read error. It is likely a read error, because the conserved phenylalanine at the end of the CDR3 is missing. The rearrangement uses TRBV18 and TRBJ2-3; no definite D call. V dropped 5 bases and J dropped 0 bases, with 12 bases sitting between them. The CDR3 runs to 15 residues. Per germline, CDR1 KGHSH and CDR2 LQKENI. CDR3 nucleotides: TGTGCCAGCTCAAACCAGGTTAGGAGCACAGATACGCAGTATTTG. Protein product: CASSNQVRSTDTQYL.

Ten or more counts support this clonotype. The CDR3 region is CAISVGDTVAKNIQYF. As DNA, the CDR3 is TGTGCCATCAGTGTCGGGGACACGGTAGCCAAAAACATTCAGTACTTC. The chain has TRBV10-3 and TRBJ2-4; D possibly corresponds to TRBD1 (6 bases). Per the germline V gene, CDR1 is ENHRY and CDR2 is SYGVKD. There are 16 residues in the CDR3. V shed 4 bases and J shed 0 bases, with 13 bases lying between them.

This clonotype was detected many times. V usage is TRBV6-2 or TRBV6-3 and J usage is TRBJ2-2; 7 nucleotides align to TRBD2. V dropped 6 bases and J dropped 5; count of bases not matched to a gene: 0. Germline CDR1 reads MNHEY; CDR2 reads SVGEGT. The CDR3 runs 12 residues. CDR3: CASRGGTGELFF. Written as DNA, the CDR3 is TGTGCCAGCAGGGGAGGGACCGGGGAGCTGTTTTTT.

This clonotype has only a few counts. V is TRBV13 and J is TRBJ1-1; possible D gene TRBD1, 6 bases. Germline V gives CDR1 PRHDT, CDR2 FYEKMQ (reference sequence). The CDR3 has 15 amino acids. V dropped 5 bases and J dropped 5 bases, with 18 bases sitting between them. The chain's CDR3 is CASSRRLQGGTEAFF. The CDR3 DNA reads as TGTGCCAGCAGCCGACGCCTACAGGGTGGGACTGAAGCTTTCTTT.

About this clonotype: A much larger clone is a single base away; this may be a read error. The J gene is TRBJ1-1, the V gene TRBV12-3 or TRBV12-4; possibly TRBD1 for D (5 bases). The CDR3 has 13 amino acids. Trimming stripped 7 bases from V and 3 bases from J, with 12 bases between. As DNA, the CDR3 is TGTGCCAGCAATTATCTAGGGGACACTGAAGCTTTCTTT. Its protein is CASNYLGDTEAFF.

The chain couples TRBV7-2 to TRBJ2-7; TRBD1 is a possible D gene (6 bases). CDR3 length: 14 residues. Germline V CDR1 and CDR2: SGHTA, FQGNSA. V lost 5 bases to trimming and J lost 4 bases, with 15 bases between them. DNA for the CDR3: TGTGCCAGCAGCCTACGGGCAGGGGAGTACGAGCAGTACTTC. It encodes CASSLRAGEYEQYF.

With regard to this clonotype: Compared with germline, one end of the junction differs, possibly owing to a read error. J is TRBJ2-3 and V is TRBV20-1; TRBD2 aligns across 8 bases. The CDR3 runs 17 residues. Germline V gene data show CDR1 as DFQATT and CDR2 as SNEGSKA (reference sequence). CDR3 residues: CSARDSSGRGGTDTQYF. CDR3 nucleotides: TGCAGTGCGAGAGATTCATCCGGGAGGGGGGGCACAGATACGCAGTATTTT.

This clonotype was recorded many times. The chain joins TRBV6-1 to TRBJ2-1; TRBD2 is a possible D gene (6 bases). This CDR3 spans 15 amino acids. The germline V and J ends were trimmed by 1 base and 4 bases, with 11 bases remaining between them. The germline gives CDR1 MNHNS, CDR2 SASEGT. The DNA of the CDR3 is TGTGCCAGCAGTGAAGGGGTAGCGGATTACAATGAGCAGTTCTTC. Translation gives CASSEGVADYNEQFF.

This clonotype has at least ten counts. The chain carries TRBV6-2 or TRBV6-3 and TRBJ2-1; D remains ambiguous. Germline V gene lookup returns CDR1 MNHEY and CDR2 SVGEGT. This CDR3 has 15 residues. V lost 0 bases and J 1 base, leaving 7 bases between the germline ends. The CDR3: CASSYSEVSYNEQFF. The CDR3 coding sequence is TGTGCCAGCAGTTACTCCGAAGTATCCTACAATGAGCAGTTCTTC.

This clonotype was seen more than once but under ten times. J is TRBJ1-2 and V is TRBV6-5, with TRBD1 identical over 7 bases. The CDR3 is made up of 13 amino acids. Per germline, CDR1 MNHEY and CDR2 SVGAGI. Trimming removed 4 bases from V and 6 bases from J; junction bases left unmatched: 5. For the CDR3, the DNA is TGTGCCAGCAGTTTAACAGGGGATCATGGCTACACCTTC. Residues: CASSLTGDHGYTF.

This clonotype was seen ten or more times. The rearrangement joins TRBV6-2 or TRBV6-3 to TRBJ1-5; 8 nucleotides agree with TRBD1. Germline trimming cut 8 bases from V and 7 bases from J; bases unmatched to any gene: 10. Germline V gene data show CDR1 as MNHEY and CDR2 as SVGEGT. The length of the CDR3 is 14 residues. As DNA, the CDR3 is TGTGCCAGCGCCGATCGGACAGGGTTCCAGCCCCAGCATTTT. Translating gives CASADRTGFQPQHF.

This clonotype was seen a few times. The rearrangement uses TRBV5-1 and TRBJ1-5; no firm D call. The CDR3 has 15 residues. Trimming stripped 0 bases from V and 3 bases from J, with 10 bases between. Looked up from germline, CDR1 is SGHRS and CDR2 is YFSETQ. Written as DNA, the CDR3 is TGCGCCAGCAGCTTGGATGGAGATGTCAATCAGCCCCAGCATTTT. Translated, it gives CASSLDGDVNQPQHF. The full variable domain, in which reference TRBV5-1 and TRBJ1-5 provide the parts outside the CDR3, is KAGVTQTPRYLIKTRGQQVTLSCSPISGHRSVSWYQQTPGQGLQFLFEYFSETQRNKGNFPGRFSGRQFSNSRSEMNVSTLELGDSALYLCASSLDGDVNQPQHFGDGTRLSIL.

This clonotype appeared many times. The CDR3 reads CASTSLGIQETQYF. The CDR3 nucleotides read TGTGCCAGCACCTCTTTGGGAATTCAAGAGACCCAGTACTTC. J is TRBJ2-5 and V is TRBV7-2; D not certain. The germline gives CDR1 SGHTA, CDR2 FQGNSA. This CDR3 is built from 14 residues. Trimming shortened V by 7 bases and J by 2 bases, and 14 bases separated the two germline ends.

Concerning this clonotype itself: A much larger clone is a single base away; this may be a read error. The chain employs TRBV7-2 and TRBJ2-7, with D possibly being TRBD1 (8 bases). The germline CDR1 and CDR2 sequences are SGHTA and FQGNSA. V lost 4 bases, J lost 3 bases, and 22 bases lay in between. This CDR3 contains 17 residues. The CDR3 sequence: CASSSWGGDRRLYEQYF. The CDR3 DNA sequence: TGTGCCAGCAGCTCCTGGGGGGGGGACAGGCGCCTCTACGAGCAGTACTTC.

Turning to this clonotype: Given a much more abundant clone one base away, this may be a read error. This sequence joins TRBV5-1 and TRBJ1-1, with D perhaps matching TRBD1 (5 bases). The germline CDR1 and CDR2 sequences are SGHRS and YFSETQ. Trimming stripped 3 bases from V and 0 bases from J, with 9 bases between. This CDR3 is built from 14 residues. CDR3 in amino acids: CASSCGGMNTEAFF. The DNA of the CDR3 is TGCGCCAGCAGCTGCGGGGGAATGAACACTGAAGCTTTCTTT.

There are a few counts of this clonotype. A read error is possible here, since a much larger clone lies one base away. This chain connects TRBV7-2 to TRBJ2-5; D gene unclear. The germline gives CDR1 SGHTA, CDR2 FQGNSA. CDR3 length: 12 amino acids. The V and J ends lost 1 base and 5 bases respectively, with 5 bases between them. The CDR3 DNA follows: TGTGCCAGCAGCTTAGAATGGGAGACCCAGTACTTC. Protein sequence: CASSLEWETQYF.

V is TRBV20-1 and J is TRBJ2-4, with 11 positions matching TRBD2. J lost 13 bases, V lost 6 bases, and 17 bases had no gene match. Per the germline V gene, CDR1 is DFQATT and CDR2 is SNEGSKA (reference sequence). CDR3 length: 15 amino acids. CDR3: CSAAGSGREPYKQYF. Written as DNA, the CDR3 is TGCAGTGCCGCAGGTAGCGGGAGGGAACCCTACAAGCAGTACTTC.

This clonotype has a count of ten or more. The V and J genes are TRBV7-6 and TRBJ2-5, with 7 bases matching TRBD2. The trim removed 4 bases at V and 5 bases at J, leaving 10 bases unmatched. Germline lookup yields CDR1 SGHVS and CDR2 FNYEAQ. This CDR3 spans 15 amino acids. The chain's CDR3 is CASSSLAVGSETQYF. The CDR3 bases are TGTGCCAGCAGCTCCCTAGCGGTTGGATCCGAGACCCAGTACTTC.